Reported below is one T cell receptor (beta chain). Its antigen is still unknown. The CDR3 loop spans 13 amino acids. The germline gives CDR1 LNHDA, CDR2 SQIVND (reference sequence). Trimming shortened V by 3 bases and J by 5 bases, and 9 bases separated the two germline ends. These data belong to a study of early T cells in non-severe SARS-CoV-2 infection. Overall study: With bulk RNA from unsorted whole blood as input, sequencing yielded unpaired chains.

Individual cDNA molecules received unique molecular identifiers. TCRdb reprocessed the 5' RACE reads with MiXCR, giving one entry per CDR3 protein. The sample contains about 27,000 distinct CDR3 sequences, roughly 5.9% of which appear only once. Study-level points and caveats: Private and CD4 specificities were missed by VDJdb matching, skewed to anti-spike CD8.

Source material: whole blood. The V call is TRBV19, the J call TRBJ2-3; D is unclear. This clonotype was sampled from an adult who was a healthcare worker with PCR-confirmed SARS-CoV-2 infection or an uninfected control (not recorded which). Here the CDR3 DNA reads TGTGCCAGTAGTATGGATGGGAAAGATACGCAGTATTTT. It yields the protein CASSMDGKDTQYF.